Each of the 21 T cell receptor beta chains below was sequenced from the same sample in a study of molecular identifiers for immune sequencing clone quantification. TCRdb used MiXCR to reprocess the PCR reads, holding one entry per CDR3 protein. The sample lists 460,000 or so distinct CDR3 sequences; about 25% were seen once. The sample was naive CD8+ T cells from blood, with Jurkat cell RNA spiked in. Subset reported: FACS-sorted CD8+CD4-CCR7+CD45RA+ naive T cells. Every receptor here comes from a human donor in good health. Some libraries in this study had Jurkat cell RNA spiked in.

This chain connects TRBV30 to TRBJ2-3; 12 nucleotides agree with TRBD2. J gave up 6 bases and V 5 bases, and 6 bases lay outside the gene matches. The CDR3 totals 14 residues. Germline assignment: CDR1 GTSNPN and CDR2 SVGIG (reference sequence). The CDR3: CAWVLAGGLDTQYF. CDR3 coding DNA: TGTGCCTGGGTACTAGCGGGGGGTTTGGATACGCAGTATTTT.

The rearrangement links TRBV6-2 or TRBV6-3 to TRBJ2-3, with 8 nucleotides matching TRBD2. The CDR3 contains 16 residues. Unmatched junction bases numbered 15, after V lost 7 bases and J lost 6 bases. CDR1 is MNHEY and CDR2 is SVGEGT in the germline V gene. CDR3 coding DNA: TGTGCCAGCACCCAACCCCCCGGGACTAGGAGGGATACGCAGTATTTT. Translating gives CASTQPPGTRRDTQYF.

Comment on this clonotype: Sequence at one end of the junction differs from germline and may be a read error. The V gene is TRBV30, the J gene TRBJ2-2; D is perhaps TRBD1 (5 bases). Germline V gene sequence: CDR1 GTSNPN, CDR2 SVGIG (reference sequence). The CDR3 length is 15 residues. DNA of the CDR3: TGTGCCTGGAGTCGTACATCAGGGTTCACCGAGGAGCTGTTTTTT. Translated: CAWSRTSGFTEELFF.

On this clonotype: A read error may be the cause here, since a much bigger clone is one base away. The CDR3 is CASSYEASSGTTDTQYF. In nucleotides, the CDR3 is TGTGCCAGCAGTTACGAGGCGTCTAGCGGGACCACAGATACGCAGTATTTT. The rearrangement joins TRBV6-2 or TRBV6-3 to TRBJ2-3; 9 nucleotides match TRBD2. This CDR3 has 17 amino acids. With 2 bases clipped from V and 2 bases from J, the junction kept 8 bases outside the gene matches. Germline V gene sequence: CDR1 MNHEY, CDR2 SVGEGT.

On this clonotype itself: This sequence may be a read error, since a much larger clone differs from it by one base. The chain joins TRBV29-1 to TRBJ2-1; D is uncertain. The V and J ends lost 6 bases and 1 base respectively, with 7 bases between them. The CDR3 is 12 amino acids. Per germline, CDR1 SQVTM and CDR2 ANQGSEA. The CDR3 loop reads CSVTQSYNEQFF. The CDR3 DNA reads as TGCAGCGTAACCCAGTCCTACAATGAGCAGTTCTTC.

This clonotype was detected many times. V gene TRBV5-5 combines with J gene TRBJ2-7; D ambiguous. CDR3 length equals 14 residues. Per germline, CDR1 SGHKS and CDR2 YYEKEE (reference sequence). V was trimmed by 1 base and J by 3 bases, leaving 11 bases between them. The CDR3 coding sequence is TGTGCCAGCAGCTTGCTCCCGGGTGGCTACGAGCAGTACTTC. Translated: CASSLLPGGYEQYF. The complete variable domain, with remaining parts taken from reference TRBV5-5 and TRBJ2-7, reads DAGVTQSPTHLIKTRGQQVTLRCSPISGHKSVSWYQQVLGQGPQFIFQYYEKEERGRGNFPDRFSARQFPNYSSELNVNALLLGDSALYLCASSLLPGGYEQYFGPGTRLTVT.

The V and J genes are TRBV13 and TRBJ2-1, with 7 positions matching TRBD1. Germline CDR1 is PRHDT and CDR2 is FYEKMQ (reference sequence). CDR3 length: 15 residues. J lost 9 bases, V lost 10 bases, and 18 bases had no gene match. This CDR3 reads CAKNQYRGSSTEQFF. CDR3 DNA sequence: TGTGCCAAAAACCAATACAGGGGATCTTCCACTGAGCAGTTCTTC. Based on the CDR3 plus reference TRBV13 and TRBJ2-1, the full variable domain is AAGVIQSPRHLIKEKRETATLKCYPIPRHDTVYWYQQGPGQDPQFLISFYEKMQSDKGSIPDRFSAQQFSDYHSELNMSSLELGDSALYFCAKNQYRGSSTEQFFGPGTRLTVL.

In its sample, this clonotype was seen a few times. The chain recombines TRBV12-3 or TRBV12-4 with TRBJ2-7, with 9 bases matching TRBD1. This CDR3 is 17 amino acids long. V shed 1 base, J shed 0 bases, and the junction held 7 bases outside the gene matches. The CDR3 region has the DNA TGTGCCAGCAGTTTAGATTACAGGGGGCCGAGCTCCTACGAGCAGTACTTC. It specifies CASSLDYRGPSSYEQYF.

This clonotype has a handful of counts. This chain links TRBV4-1 with TRBJ2-2, with D hard to call. The CDR3 runs to 18 residues. Trimming took off 0 bases at V and 1 base at J, with 15 bases between the two ends. The germline V gene encodes CDR1 MGHRA and CDR2 YSYEKL. CDR3 DNA sequence: TGCGCCAGCAGCCAAGATGTTTGGACGATCCAGAACACCGGGGAGCTGTTTTTT. Encoded protein: CASSQDVWTIQNTGELFF.

On this clonotype itself: Given a much more abundant clone one base away, this may be a read error. The chain has TRBV7-6 and TRBJ1-3; D not certain. The V gene's germline CDR1 is SGHVS and CDR2 FNYEAQ. This CDR3 has 15 amino acids. CDR3 coding DNA: TGTGCCAGCAGCCCCGACTTAGGCTCTGGAAGCACCATATATTTT. Protein: CASSPDLGSGSTIYF.

This clonotype was seen ten or more times. The V gene is TRBV19, the J gene TRBJ2-7; maybe TRBD1 (6 bases). Germline CDR1 LNHDA, CDR2 SQIVND (reference sequence). Trimming removed 3 bases from V and 2 bases from J, with 14 bases in between. This CDR3 has 15 amino acids. The CDR3 here is CASSIRDTRTYEQYF. The CDR3 DNA reads as TGTGCCAGTAGTATCCGGGACACTCGAACCTACGAGCAGTACTTC.

A remark on this clonotype: Since a much larger clone is just one base distant, this may be a read error. V gene TRBV29-1 combines with J gene TRBJ2-7; D perhaps matches TRBD2 (6 bases). The CDR3 has 12 amino acids. Germline CDR1 is SQVTM and CDR2 is ANQGSEA. V lost 4 bases to trimming and J lost 6 bases, with 13 bases between them. The CDR3 DNA reads TGCAGCGTTGCGGAGGGGTCAGGCGAGCAGTACTTC. Residues: CSVAEGSGEQYF.

Ten or more counts support this clonotype. V is TRBV7-9 and J is TRBJ2-7, with 7 bases fitting TRBD1. From germline, CDR1 is SEHNR and CDR2 FQNEAQ (reference sequence). The CDR3 runs to 14 residues. V shed 4 bases and J 4 bases; nucleotides not matched to a gene: 7. The CDR3 sequence is CASSSLEQGYEQYF. CDR3 DNA sequence: TGTGCCAGCAGCTCGTTGGAACAGGGGTACGAGCAGTACTTC.

The sample holds a few counts of this clonotype. The J gene is TRBJ2-3, the V gene TRBV30; D perhaps matches TRBD1 (5 bases). CDR1 GTSNPN and CDR2 SVGIG come from the germline V gene (reference sequence). The CDR3 loop spans 14 amino acids. The V end lost 0 bases, the J end lost 2 bases, and 9 bases lay between the germline ends. CDR3 loop: CAWSVVGDTDTQYF. Written as DNA, the CDR3 is TGTGCCTGGAGTGTAGTAGGGGACACAGATACGCAGTATTTT.

This clonotype was seen repeatedly, ten times or more. The gene calls are TRBV12-3 or TRBV12-4 and TRBJ2-7; D perhaps matches TRBD1 (5 bases). The CDR3 consists of 14 residues. Trimming pared 4 bases from V and 5 bases from J, leaving 15 bases between. Written as DNA, the CDR3 is TGTGCCAGCAGTTCCACGACAGCTCGGAACGAGCAGTACTTC. This codes for CASSSTTARNEQYF.

Only a few counts were recorded for this clonotype. The DNA of the CDR3 is TGTGCCAGCAGCCCCGACCGGACAGCTGGGGCCAACGTCCTGACTTTC. This translates into CASSPDRTAGANVLTF. The rearrangement links TRBV3-1 to TRBJ2-6, with D perhaps matching TRBD1 (6 bases). This CDR3 is built from 16 residues. Trimming left V 4 bases short and J 2 bases short, with 12 bases between. From germline, CDR1 is LGHDT and CDR2 YNNKEL (reference sequence).

There are many counts of this clonotype. V gene TRBV29-1 combines with J gene TRBJ2-1; D gene ambiguous. The CDR3 loop spans 11 amino acids. Germline values: CDR1 SQVTM, CDR2 ANQGSEA. Trimming left V 5 bases short and J 6 bases short, with 8 bases between. The CDR3 DNA reads TGCAGCGTTCCCGGCACCAATGAGCAGTTCTTC. Translated: CSVPGTNEQFF.

V usage is TRBV2 and J usage is TRBJ2-3; D is perhaps TRBD1 (5 bases). The CDR3 runs 15 residues. Germline V gives CDR1 SNHLY, CDR2 FYNNEI. The V end was cut by 3 bases, the J end by 2 bases, with 12 bases between. CDR3 loop: CASSEPGMTTDTQYF. In DNA form, the CDR3 reads TGTGCCAGCAGTGAGCCAGGGATGACCACAGATACGCAGTATTTT.

This clonotype has a count of ten or more. This chain uses TRBV2 with TRBJ2-3, with unresolved D. The germline V and J ends were trimmed by 6 bases and 2 bases, with 6 bases remaining between them. Germline loops: CDR1 SNHLY, CDR2 FYNNEI. The CDR3 has 12 residues. The CDR3 here is CASRTNTDTQYF. The CDR3 region has the DNA TGTGCCAGCAGGACCAACACAGATACGCAGTATTTT.

This clonotype was counted many times. The genes are TRBV4-1 and TRBJ1-1; 7 nucleotides line up with TRBD1. J lost 7 bases, V lost 5 bases, and 10 bases had no gene match. The CDR3 spans 14 residues. Germline assignment: CDR1 MGHRA and CDR2 YSYEKL. The CDR3 reads CASSGAGGWDEAFF. In DNA, the CDR3 is TGCGCCAGCAGCGGGGCAGGGGGTTGGGATGAAGCTTTCTTT.

In regard to this clonotype: Relative to the germline gene, one junction end is altered; a read error may explain this. The rearrangement joins TRBV4-1 to TRBJ2-5, with a weak D call TRBD2 (5 bases). Germline lookup yields CDR1 MGHRA and CDR2 YSYEKL. The CDR3 spans 17 residues. The CDR3 DNA sequence: TGCGCCGGCAGCCAAGACCCGCCCGGACTCGCCCAAGAGACCCAGTACTTC. Amino acid sequence: CAGSQDPPGLAQETQYF.